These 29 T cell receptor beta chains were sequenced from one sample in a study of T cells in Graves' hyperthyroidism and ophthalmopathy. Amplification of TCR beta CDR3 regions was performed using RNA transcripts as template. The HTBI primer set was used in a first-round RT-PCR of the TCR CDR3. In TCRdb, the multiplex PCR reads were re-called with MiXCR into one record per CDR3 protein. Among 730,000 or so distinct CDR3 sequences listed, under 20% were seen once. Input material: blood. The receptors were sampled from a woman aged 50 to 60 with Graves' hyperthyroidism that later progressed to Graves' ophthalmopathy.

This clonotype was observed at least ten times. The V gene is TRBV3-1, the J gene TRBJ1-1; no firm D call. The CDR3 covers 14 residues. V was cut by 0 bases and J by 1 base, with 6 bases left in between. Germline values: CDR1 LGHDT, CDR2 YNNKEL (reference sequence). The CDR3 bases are TGTGCCAGCAGCCAAGAATGGGAGAACACTGAAGCTTTCTTT. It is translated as CASSQEWENTEAFF.

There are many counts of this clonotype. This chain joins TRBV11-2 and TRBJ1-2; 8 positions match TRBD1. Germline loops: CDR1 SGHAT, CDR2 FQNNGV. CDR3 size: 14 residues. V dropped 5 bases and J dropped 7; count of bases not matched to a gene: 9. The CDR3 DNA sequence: TGTGCCAGCAGCCTGGACAGGGTTTTATCTGGCTACACCTTC. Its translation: CASSLDRVLSGYTF.

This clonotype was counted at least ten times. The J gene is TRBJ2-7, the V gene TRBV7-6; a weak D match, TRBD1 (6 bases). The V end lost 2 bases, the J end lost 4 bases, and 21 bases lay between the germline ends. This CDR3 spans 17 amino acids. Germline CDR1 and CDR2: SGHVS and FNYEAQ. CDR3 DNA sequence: TGTGCCAGCAGCTTAACGGGACATTCTGGATCCCGTTACGAGCAGTACTTC. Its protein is CASSLTGHSGSRYEQYF.

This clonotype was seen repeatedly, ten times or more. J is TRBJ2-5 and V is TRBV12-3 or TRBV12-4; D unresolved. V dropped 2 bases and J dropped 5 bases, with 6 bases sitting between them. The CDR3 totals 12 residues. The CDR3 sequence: CASSLRPETQYF. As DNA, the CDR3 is TGTGCCAGCAGTTTACGACCGGAGACCCAGTACTTC.

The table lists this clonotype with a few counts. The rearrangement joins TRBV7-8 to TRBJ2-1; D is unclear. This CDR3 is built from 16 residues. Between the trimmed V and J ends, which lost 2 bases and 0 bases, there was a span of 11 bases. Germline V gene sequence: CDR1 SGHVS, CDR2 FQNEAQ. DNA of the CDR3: TGTGCCAGCAGCTTATCGCTTCGTGTCTCCTACAATGAGCAGTTCTTC. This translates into CASSLSLRVSYNEQFF.

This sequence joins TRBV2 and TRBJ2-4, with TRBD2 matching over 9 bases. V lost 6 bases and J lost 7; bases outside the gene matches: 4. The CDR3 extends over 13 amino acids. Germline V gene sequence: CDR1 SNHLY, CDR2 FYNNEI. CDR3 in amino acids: CASRGLARNIQYF. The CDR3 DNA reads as TGTGCCAGCAGAGGACTAGCGAGGAACATTCAGTACTTC.

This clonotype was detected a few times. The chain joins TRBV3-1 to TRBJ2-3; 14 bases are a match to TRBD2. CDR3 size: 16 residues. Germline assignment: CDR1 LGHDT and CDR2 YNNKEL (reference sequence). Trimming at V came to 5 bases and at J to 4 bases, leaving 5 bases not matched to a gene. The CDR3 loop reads CASSWTSGGWADTQYF. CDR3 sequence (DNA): TGTGCCAGCAGCTGGACTAGCGGGGGGTGGGCAGATACGCAGTATTTT.

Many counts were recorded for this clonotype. CDR3 amino acids: CASSQWSRTETQYF. The CDR3 DNA follows: TGTGCCAGCAGCCAATGGTCTAGGACCGAGACCCAGTACTTC. The V call is TRBV3-1, the J call TRBJ2-5, with unresolved D. The germline V gene has CDR1 LGHDT and CDR2 YNNKEL (reference sequence). Trimming removed 2 bases from V and 5 bases from J, with 12 bases in between. The CDR3 spans 14 residues.

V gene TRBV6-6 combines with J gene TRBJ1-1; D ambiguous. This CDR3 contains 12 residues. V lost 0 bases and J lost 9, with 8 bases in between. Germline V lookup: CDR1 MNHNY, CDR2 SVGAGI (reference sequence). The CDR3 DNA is TGTGCCAGCAGTTACTCCGGCGACCAAGCTTTCTTT. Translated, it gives CASSYSGDQAFF.

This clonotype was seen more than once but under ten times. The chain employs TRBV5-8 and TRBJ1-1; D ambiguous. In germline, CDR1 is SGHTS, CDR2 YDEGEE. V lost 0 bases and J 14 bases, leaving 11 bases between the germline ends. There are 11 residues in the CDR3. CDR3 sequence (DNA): TGTGCCAGCAGCTTGGCCCCGATCCCCTTCTTT. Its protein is CASSLAPIPFF. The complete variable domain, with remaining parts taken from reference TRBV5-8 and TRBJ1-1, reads EAGVTQSPTHLIKTRGQQATLRCSPISGHTSVYWYQQALGLGLQFLLWYDEGEERNRGNFPPRFSGRQFPNYSSELNVNALELEDSALYLCASSLAPIPFFGQGTRLTVV.

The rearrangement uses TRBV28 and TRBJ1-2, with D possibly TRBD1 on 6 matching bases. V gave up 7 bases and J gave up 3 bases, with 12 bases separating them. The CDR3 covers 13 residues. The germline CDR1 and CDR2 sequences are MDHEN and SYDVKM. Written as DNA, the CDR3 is TGTGCCAGCAACCCGACAGGCCACTATGGCTACACCTTC. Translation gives CASNPTGHYGYTF.

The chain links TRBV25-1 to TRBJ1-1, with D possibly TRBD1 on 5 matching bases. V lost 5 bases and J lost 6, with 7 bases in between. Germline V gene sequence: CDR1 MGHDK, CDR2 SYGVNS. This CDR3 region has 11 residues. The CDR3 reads CASSLTAEAFF. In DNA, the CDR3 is TGTGCCAGCAGTTTGACAGCTGAAGCTTTCTTT.

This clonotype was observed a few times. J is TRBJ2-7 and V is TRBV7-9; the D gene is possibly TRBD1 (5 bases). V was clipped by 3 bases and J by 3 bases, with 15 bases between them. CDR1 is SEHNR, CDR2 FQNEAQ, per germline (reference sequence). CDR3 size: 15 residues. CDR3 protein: CASSLVSGSGYEQYF. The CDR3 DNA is TGTGCCAGCAGCTTGGTTTCAGGGTCTGGCTACGAGCAGTACTTC.

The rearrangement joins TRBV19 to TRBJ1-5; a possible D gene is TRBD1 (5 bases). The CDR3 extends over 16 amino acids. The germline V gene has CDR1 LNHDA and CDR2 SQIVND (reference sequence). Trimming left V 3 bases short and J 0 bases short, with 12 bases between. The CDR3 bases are TGTGCCAGTAGTATTCGCCGGGACTATAGCAATCAGCCCCAGCATTTT. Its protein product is CASSIRRDYSNQPQHF.

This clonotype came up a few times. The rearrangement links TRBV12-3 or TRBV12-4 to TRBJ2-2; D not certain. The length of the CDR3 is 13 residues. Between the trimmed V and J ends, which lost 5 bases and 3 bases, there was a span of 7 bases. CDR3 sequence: CASSPEHTGELFF. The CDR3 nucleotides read TGTGCCAGCAGTCCCGAGCACACCGGGGAGCTGTTTTTT.

The CDR3 is CASSYVSITDTQYF. CDR3 sequence (DNA): TGTGCCAGTAGTTATGTTAGCATAACAGATACGCAGTATTTT. The V and J genes are TRBV19 and TRBJ2-3; D is unclear. The CDR3 is 14 residues long. Trimming pared 5 bases from V and 3 bases from J, leaving 12 bases between. Per the germline V gene, CDR1 is LNHDA and CDR2 is SQIVND (reference sequence). Combining the CDR3 with reference TRBV19 and TRBJ2-3 gives the whole variable domain DGGITQSPKYLFRKEGQNVTLSCEQNLNHDAMYWYRQDPGQGLRLIYYSQIVNDFQKGDIAEGYSVSREKKESFPLTVTSAQKNPTAFYLCASSYVSITDTQYFGPGTRLTVL.

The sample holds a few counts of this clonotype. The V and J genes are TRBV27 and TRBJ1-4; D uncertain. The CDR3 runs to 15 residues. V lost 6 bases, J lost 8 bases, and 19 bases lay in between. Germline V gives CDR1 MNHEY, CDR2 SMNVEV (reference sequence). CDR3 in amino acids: CASRPRHSMEEKLFF. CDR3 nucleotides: TGTGCCAGCAGACCTAGACACTCGATGGAAGAAAAACTGTTTTTT. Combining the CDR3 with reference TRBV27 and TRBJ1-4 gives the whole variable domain EAQVTQNPRYLITVTGKKLTVTCSQNMNHEYMSWYRQDPGLGLRQIYYSMNVEVTDKGDVPEGYKVSRKEKRNFPLILESPSPNQTSLYFCASRPRHSMEEKLFFGSGTQLSVL.

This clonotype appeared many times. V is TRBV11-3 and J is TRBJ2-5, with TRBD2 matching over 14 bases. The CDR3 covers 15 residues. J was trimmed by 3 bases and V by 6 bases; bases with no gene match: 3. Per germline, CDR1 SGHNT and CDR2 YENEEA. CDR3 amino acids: CASSLGLAGEETQYF. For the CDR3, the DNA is TGTGCCAGCAGTCTGGGACTAGCGGGGGAAGAGACCCAGTACTTC.

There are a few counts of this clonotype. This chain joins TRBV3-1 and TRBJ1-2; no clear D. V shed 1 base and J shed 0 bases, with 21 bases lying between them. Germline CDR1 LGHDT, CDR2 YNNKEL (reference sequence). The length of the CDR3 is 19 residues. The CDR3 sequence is CASSQAPPDLLETNYGYTF. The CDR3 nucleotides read TGTGCCAGCAGCCAAGCCCCCCCGGATCTCCTGGAGACTAACTATGGCTACACCTTC. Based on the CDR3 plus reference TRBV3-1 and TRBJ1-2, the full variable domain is DTAVSQTPKYLVTQMGNDKSIKCEQNLGHDTMYWYKQDSKKFLKIMFSYNNKELIINETVPNRFSPKSPDKAHLNLHINSLELGDSAVYFCASSQAPPDLLETNYGYTFGSGTRLTVV.

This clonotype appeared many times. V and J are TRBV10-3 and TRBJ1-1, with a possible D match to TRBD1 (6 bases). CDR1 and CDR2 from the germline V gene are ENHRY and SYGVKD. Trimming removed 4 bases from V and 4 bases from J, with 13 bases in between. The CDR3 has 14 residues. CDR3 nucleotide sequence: TGTGCCATCAGTGTTGACGAGGGGGGCACTGAAGCTTTCTTT. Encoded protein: CAISVDEGGTEAFF.

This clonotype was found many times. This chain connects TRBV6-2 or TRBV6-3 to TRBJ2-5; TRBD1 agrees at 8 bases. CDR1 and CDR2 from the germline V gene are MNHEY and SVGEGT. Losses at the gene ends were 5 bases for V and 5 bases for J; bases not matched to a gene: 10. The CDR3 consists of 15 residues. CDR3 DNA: TGTGCCAGCAGTGACGGCGGCAGGGGGCAGGAGACCCAGTACTTC. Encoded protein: CASSDGGRGQETQYF.

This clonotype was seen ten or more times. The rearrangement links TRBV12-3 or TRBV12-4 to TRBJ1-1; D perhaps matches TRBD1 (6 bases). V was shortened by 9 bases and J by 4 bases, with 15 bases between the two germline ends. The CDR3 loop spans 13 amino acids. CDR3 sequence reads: CASSGDLSTEAFF. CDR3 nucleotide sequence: TGTGCCAGTTCAGGGGATCTTAGCACTGAAGCTTTCTTT.

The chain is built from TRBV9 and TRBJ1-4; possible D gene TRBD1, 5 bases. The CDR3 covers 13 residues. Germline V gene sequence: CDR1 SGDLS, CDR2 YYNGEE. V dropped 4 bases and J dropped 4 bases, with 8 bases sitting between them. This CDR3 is CASSRDGNEKLFF. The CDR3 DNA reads TGTGCCAGCAGCCGGGACGGTAATGAAAAACTGTTTTTT.

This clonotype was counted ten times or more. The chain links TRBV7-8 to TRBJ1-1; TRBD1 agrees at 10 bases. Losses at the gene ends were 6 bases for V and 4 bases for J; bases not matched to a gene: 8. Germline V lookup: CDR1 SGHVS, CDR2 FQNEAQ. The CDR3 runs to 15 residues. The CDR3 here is CASSYTDRGPTEAFF. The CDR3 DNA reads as TGTGCCAGCAGTTATACTGACAGGGGGCCCACTGAAGCTTTCTTT. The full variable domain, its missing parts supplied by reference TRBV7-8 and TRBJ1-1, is GAGVSQSPRYKVAKRGQDVALRCDPISGHVSLFWYQQALGQGPEFLTYFQNEAQLDKSGLPSDRFFAERPEGSVSTLKIQRTQQEDSAVYLCASSYTDRGPTEAFFGQGTRLTVV.

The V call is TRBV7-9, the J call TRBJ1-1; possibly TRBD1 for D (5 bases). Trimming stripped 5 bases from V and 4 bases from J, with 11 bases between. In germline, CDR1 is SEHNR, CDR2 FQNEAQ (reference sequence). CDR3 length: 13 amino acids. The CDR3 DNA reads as TGTGCCAGCAGCGTAATGGGGACCACTGAAGCTTTCTTT. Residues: CASSVMGTTEAFF. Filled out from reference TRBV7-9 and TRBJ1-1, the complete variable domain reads DTGVSQNPRHKITKRGQNVTFRCDPISEHNRLYWYRQTLGQGPEFLTYFQNEAQLEKSRLLSDRFSAERPKGSFSTLEIQRTEQGDSAMYLCASSVMGTTEAFFGQGTRLTVV.

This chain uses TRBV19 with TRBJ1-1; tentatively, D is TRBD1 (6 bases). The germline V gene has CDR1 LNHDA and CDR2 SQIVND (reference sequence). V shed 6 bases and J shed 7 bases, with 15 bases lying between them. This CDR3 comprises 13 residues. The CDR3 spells CASSDTLDSEAFF. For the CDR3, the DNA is TGTGCCAGTAGCGATACCTTGGACAGTGAAGCTTTCTTT. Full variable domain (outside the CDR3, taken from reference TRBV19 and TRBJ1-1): DGGITQSPKYLFRKEGQNVTLSCEQNLNHDAMYWYRQDPGQGLRLIYYSQIVNDFQKGDIAEGYSVSREKKESFPLTVTSAQKNPTAFYLCASSDTLDSEAFFGQGTRLTVV.

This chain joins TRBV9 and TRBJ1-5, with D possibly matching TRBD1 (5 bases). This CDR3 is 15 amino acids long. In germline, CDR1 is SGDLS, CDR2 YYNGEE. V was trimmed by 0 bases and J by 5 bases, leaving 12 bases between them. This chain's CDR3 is CASSVEDTPHQPQHF. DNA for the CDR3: TGTGCCAGCAGCGTAGAGGACACGCCCCATCAGCCCCAGCATTTT.

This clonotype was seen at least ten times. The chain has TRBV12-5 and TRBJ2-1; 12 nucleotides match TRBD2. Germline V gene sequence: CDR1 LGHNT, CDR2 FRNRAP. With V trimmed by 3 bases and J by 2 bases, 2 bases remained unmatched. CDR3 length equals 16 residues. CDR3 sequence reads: CASGFGLAGTYNEQFF. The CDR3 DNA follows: TGTGCTAGTGGTTTTGGACTAGCGGGGACCTACAATGAGCAGTTCTTC.

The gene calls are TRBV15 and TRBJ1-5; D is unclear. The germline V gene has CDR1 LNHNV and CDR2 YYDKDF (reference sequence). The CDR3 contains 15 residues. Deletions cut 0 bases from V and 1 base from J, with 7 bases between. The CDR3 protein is CATSRDPGSNQPQHF. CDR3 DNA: TGTGCCACCAGCAGAGATCCGGGAAGCAATCAGCCCCAGCATTTT.